This TCR beta chain appears in the sequencing data of a study of blood T cell repertoires in COVID-19. Background on the study: Acute-phase and convalescent COVID-19 samples originated in the United States, Italy and Spain.

The length of the CDR3 is 14 residues. V was shortened by 1 base and J by 8 bases, with 14 bases between the two germline ends. Per germline, CDR1 MNHNS and CDR2 SASEGT. Using immunoSEQ multiplex PCR, the repertoire was profiled, and TCRdb retains in-frame clones only, with some absent. The data contain tens of thousands of clones, around nine tenths of them singletons. The TCR was taken from a human donor in a cohort sampled during active COVID-19. Sequencing input: peripheral blood. The chain links TRBV6-1 to TRBJ1-2; maybe TRBD1 (5 bases). The CDR3 reads CASSEGTTGGGYTF. In DNA, the CDR3 is TGTGCCAGCAGTGAAGGGACAACAGGTGGGGGCTACACCTTC.